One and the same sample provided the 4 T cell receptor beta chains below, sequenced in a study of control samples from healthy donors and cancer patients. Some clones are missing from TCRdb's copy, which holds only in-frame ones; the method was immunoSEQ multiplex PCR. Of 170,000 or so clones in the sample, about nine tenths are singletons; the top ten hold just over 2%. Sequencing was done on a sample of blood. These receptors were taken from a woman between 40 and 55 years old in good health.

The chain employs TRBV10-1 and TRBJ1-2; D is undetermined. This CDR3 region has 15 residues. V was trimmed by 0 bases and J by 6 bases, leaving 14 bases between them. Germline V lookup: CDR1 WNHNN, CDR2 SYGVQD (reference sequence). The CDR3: CASSESIAQMDGYTF. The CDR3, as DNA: TGCGCCAGCAGTGAGTCGATAGCCCAGATGGATGGCTACACCTTC.

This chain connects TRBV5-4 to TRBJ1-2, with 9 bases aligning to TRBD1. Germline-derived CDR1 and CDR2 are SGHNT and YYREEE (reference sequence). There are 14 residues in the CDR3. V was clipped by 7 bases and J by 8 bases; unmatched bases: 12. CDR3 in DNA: TGTGCCAGCTTTAGGACAGGGGAGGGGCAAGGCTACACCTTC. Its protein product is CASFRTGEGQGYTF.

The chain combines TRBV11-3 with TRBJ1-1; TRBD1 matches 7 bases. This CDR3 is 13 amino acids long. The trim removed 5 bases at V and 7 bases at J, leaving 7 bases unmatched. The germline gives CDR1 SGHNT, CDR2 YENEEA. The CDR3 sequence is CASSGAGTVEAFF. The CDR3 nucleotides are TGTGCCAGCAGCGGGGCCGGGACAGTTGAAGCTTTCTTT.

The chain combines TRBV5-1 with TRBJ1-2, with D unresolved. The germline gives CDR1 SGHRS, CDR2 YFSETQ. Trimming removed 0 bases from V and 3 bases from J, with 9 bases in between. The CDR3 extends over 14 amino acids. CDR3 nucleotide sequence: TGCGCCAGCAGCTTGGTCCCCCAGGACTATGGCTACACCTTC. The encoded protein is CASSLVPQDYGYTF.